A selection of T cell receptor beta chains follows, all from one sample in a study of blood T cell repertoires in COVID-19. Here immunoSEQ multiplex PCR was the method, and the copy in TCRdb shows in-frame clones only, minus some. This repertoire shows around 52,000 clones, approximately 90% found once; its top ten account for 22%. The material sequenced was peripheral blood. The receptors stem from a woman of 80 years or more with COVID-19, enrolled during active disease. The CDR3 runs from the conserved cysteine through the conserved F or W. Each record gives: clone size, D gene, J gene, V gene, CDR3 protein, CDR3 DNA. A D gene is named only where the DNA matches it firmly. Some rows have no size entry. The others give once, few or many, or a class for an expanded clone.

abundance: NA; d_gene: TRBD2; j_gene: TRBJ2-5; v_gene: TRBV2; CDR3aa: CASSRLAGGLETQYF; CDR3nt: TGTGCCAGCAGTCGGCTAGCGGGGGGGCTGGAGACCCAGTACTTC
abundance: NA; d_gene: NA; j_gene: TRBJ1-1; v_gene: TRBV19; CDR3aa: CASSPYLIHTEAFF; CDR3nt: TGTGCCAGTAGTCCTTACCTAATACACACTGAAGCTTTCTTT
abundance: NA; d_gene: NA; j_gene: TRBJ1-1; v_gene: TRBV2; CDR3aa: CASTGSWRGSTEAFF; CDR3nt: TGTGCCAGCACCGGGAGTTGGCGGGGGAGCACTGAAGCTTTCTTT
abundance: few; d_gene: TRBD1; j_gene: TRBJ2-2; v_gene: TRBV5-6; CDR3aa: CASSVGQGTGELFF; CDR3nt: TGTGCCAGCAGCGTTGGACAGGGCACCGGGGAGCTGTTTTTT
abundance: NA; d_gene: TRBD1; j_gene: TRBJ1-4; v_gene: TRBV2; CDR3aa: CASRIQAGGNEKLFF; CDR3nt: TGTGCCAGCAGAATCCAGGCAGGGGGCAATGAAAAACTGTTTTTT
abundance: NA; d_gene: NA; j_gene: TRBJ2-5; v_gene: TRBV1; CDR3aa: CTSSQDRTRMETQYF; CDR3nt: TGCACCAGCAGCCAAGATAGGACTAGAATGGAGACCCAGTACTTC
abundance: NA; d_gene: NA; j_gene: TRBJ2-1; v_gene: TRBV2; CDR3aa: CASNPPGQSLSEQFF; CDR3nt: TGTGCCAGCAATCCACCGGGACAAAGTCTTAGTGAGCAGTTCTTC
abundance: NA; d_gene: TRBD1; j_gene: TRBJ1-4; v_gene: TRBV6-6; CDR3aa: CASTQGAQNEKLFF; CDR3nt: TGTGCCAGCACCCAGGGGGCCCAGAATGAAAAACTGTTTTTT
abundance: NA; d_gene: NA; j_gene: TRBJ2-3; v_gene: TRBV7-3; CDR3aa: CASAFGSSTDTQYF; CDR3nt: TGTGCCAGCGCCTTCGGTTCTAGCACAGATACGCAGTATTTT
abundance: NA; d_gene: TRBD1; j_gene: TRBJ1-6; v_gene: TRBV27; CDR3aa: CASSLAFGTGDFAYNSPLHF; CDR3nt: TGTGCCAGCAGTTTAGCCTTCGGGACAGGGGATTTTGCCTATAATTCACCCCTCCACTTT
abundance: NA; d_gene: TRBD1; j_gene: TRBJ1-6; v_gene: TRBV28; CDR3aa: CASSLQGSSYNSPLHF; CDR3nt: TGTGCCAGCAGCCTACAGGGGAGCTCCTATAATTCACCCCTCCACTTT